This T cell receptor (beta chain) was identified during a study of cytomegalovirus exposure and HLA in healthy donors. Study-level information: In a later analysis, it was reported that the roughly 130 validation repertoires had been produced on the same platform as the 670 or so repertoires belonging to the first cohort.

This table comes from immunoSEQ multiplex PCR, and its TCRdb copy is limited to in-frame clones, with some not included. This sample has roughly 200,000 clones; about 89% occur once, and the top ten carry about 7.2%. Regarding the study as a whole: The investigators catalogued 164 TCR beta chains as cytomegalovirus-associated. Confirmation was obtained in vitro that three CMV-associated chains are specific for CMV antigens. Most observed TCR sequences were rare, whereas some public TCRs were detected in many donors.

With regard to this clone: No antigen is known for it.

Germline CDR1 and CDR2: SGHRS and YFSETQ. Trimming stripped 1 base from V and 3 bases from J, with 2 bases between. The CDR3 spans 12 residues. The source of this sequence is a man aged 25 to 45 in good health and CMV-seropositive. The chain employs TRBV5-1 and TRBJ1-3, with D hard to call. Sequenced sample: PBMCs. The CDR3 sequence is CASSLSGNTIYF. Here the CDR3 DNA reads TGCGCCAGCAGCTTGAGTGGAAACACCATATATTTT.